This is a list of T cell receptor beta chains from one sample in a study of cytomegalovirus exposure and HLA in healthy donors. Using immunoSEQ multiplex PCR, the repertoire was profiled, and TCRdb retains in-frame clones only, with some absent. The sample carries about 120,000 clones, roughly 80% recorded once. Source material: PBMCs. These receptors originate from a female donor in good health and CMV-seropositive. The CDR3 runs from the conserved cysteine through the conserved F or W. D genes are given only for firm matches. A row's size may be missing; if present it is once, few, many or a size class.

j_call clone_size d_call v_call cdr3_nt cdr3_aa
TRBJ2-1 . TRBD2 TRBV7-6 TGTGCCAGCAGCATTACTAGCGGGGCCTCCTACAATGAGCAGTTCTTC CASSITSGASYNEQFF
TRBJ1-5 . TRBD1 TRBV30 TGTGCCTGGAGCGGGGGACAGGGCGATCAGCCCCAGCATTTT CAWSGGQGDQPQHF
TRBJ2-7 . . TRBV7-9 TGTGCCAGCAGCTCCAGTACAGGGTTCGAGCAGTACTTC CASSSSTGFEQYF
TRBJ2-2 . . TRBV29-1 TGCAGCGTTGAAGATCGGAAAGGGGCGAACACCGGGGAGCTGTTTTTT CSVEDRKGANTGELFF
TRBJ2-3 . . TRBV9 TGTGCCAGCAGCCCACGGGACTCCCAACCTCCGGATACGCAGTATTTT CASSPRDSQPPDTQYF
TRBJ1-1 . TRBD1 TRBV28 TGTGCCAGCGGGGGGACAGGCCTGGGGCGGACTGAAGCTTTCTTT CASGGTGLGRTEAFF
TRBJ2-7 . TRBD1 TRBV5-1 TGCGCCAGCAGCGGACAGGGCCTCACCTACGAGCAGTACTTC CASSGQGLTYEQYF
TRBJ1-2 few . TRBV4-3 TGCGCCAGCAGCCAAGATCGGGTGTATGGCTACACCTTC CASSQDRVYGYTF
TRBJ2-5 . TRBD2 TRBV4-2 TGTGCCAGCAGCCCCGGACTAGCGGGGGGTCAAGAGACCCAGTACTTC CASSPGLAGGQETQYF
TRBJ1-2 . . TRBV2 TGTGCCAGCAGTGTAAGCAGGGACTATGGCTACACCTTC CASSVSRDYGYTF
TRBJ2-5 . . TRBV7-2 TGTGCCAGCAGCCAAGGGCTAGCCGCGGAGACCCAGTACTTC CASSQGLAAETQYF
TRBJ1-4 . . TRBV30 TGTGCCTGGAGTGTTCGAGGGCCTGGGGAAAAACTGTTTTTT CAWSVRGPGEKLFF
TRBJ2-5 . . TRBV7-3 TGTGCCAGCAGCCGCTTTGGGCACCAAGAGACCCAGTACTTC CASSRFGHQETQYF
TRBJ2-7 . TRBD1 TRBV30 TGTGCCTGGAGCCGACAGGGGTTTGGCTACGAGCAGTACTTC CAWSRQGFGYEQYF
TRBJ1-1 . . TRBV2 TGTGCTAGCAGTCCAGGGAAACTGAAGAACACTGAAGCTTTCTTT CASSPGKLKNTEAFF
TRBJ2-6 . . TRBV28 TGTGCCAGCAGTTCACCAGGCTTCTCTGGGGCCAACGTCCTGACTTTC CASSSPGFSGANVLTF
TRBJ1-2 . . TRBV9 TGTGCCAGCAGCCGAGGGGGTACGAATGACTACACCTTC CASSRGGTNDYTF
TRBJ2-1 . TRBD2 TRBV4-2 TGTGCCAGCAGCCCCCCGGGACTAGCGGGGGGACCCTCCTCCTACAATGAGCAGTTCTTC CASSPPGLAGGPSSYNEQFF
TRBJ2-1 . . TRBV10-3 TGTGCCATCAGTGCACAGTACAATGAGCAGTTCTTC CAISAQYNEQFF
TRBJ2-7 . . TRBV28 TGTGCCATCACCGGGCGGGGCTACGAGCAGTACTTC CAITGRGYEQYF
TRBJ2-7 . TRBD2 TRBV10-3 TGTGCCATCAGTGATGGCGGGGGTTCTGACGAGCAGTACTTC CAISDGGGSDEQYF
TRBJ1-5 . TRBD1 TRBV19 TGTGCCAGTAGTCAAGGGGGCAGAAGCAATCAGCCCCAGCATTTT CASSQGGRSNQPQHF
TRBJ2-7 . TRBD1 TRBV4-1 TGCGCCAGCAGCCAAGCTTGGGGACAGACCTACGAGCAGTACTTC CASSQAWGQTYEQYF
TRBJ1-3 . . TRBV30 TGTGCCTGGAGTCTCCAGACTGGAAACACCATATATTTT CAWSLQTGNTIYF
TRBJ2-1 . . TRBV5-4 TGTGCCAGCAGCCTAATAAGGGACAGAGCGGGCAATGAGCAGTTCTTC CASSLIRDRAGNEQFF
TRBJ2-3 . TRBD2 TRBV2 TGTGCCGGTATAGCGGGGATGGCAGATACGCAGTATTTT CAGIAGMADTQYF
TRBJ2-1 . . TRBV27 TGTGCCAGCAGTTCCGGGCAGGGTTGGATGATTGAGCAGTTCTTC CASSSGQGWMIEQFF
TRBJ2-3 . TRBD2 TRBV6-5 TGTGCCAGCACCCCGGGCGGGGGAAGCACAGATACGCAGTATTTT CASTPGGGSTDTQYF
TRBJ2-1 . . TRBV18 TGTGCCAGCTCACTCCGGGTCCTGGTCAATGAGCAGTTCTTC CASSLRVLVNEQFF
TRBJ2-7 . TRBD2 TRBV5-4 TGTGCCAGCAGCTGGGGACTAGCGGCCGAGCAGTACTTC CASSWGLAAEQYF
TRBJ2-5 . TRBD1 TRBV7-2 TGTGCCAGCAGCTTATCCCGGACAGGGTCGACAGAGACCCAGTACTTC CASSLSRTGSTETQYF
TRBJ2-6 . TRBD2 TRBV7-2 TGTGCCAGCAGCTCCCGGACTAGACCCACTGGGGCCAACGTCCTGACTTTC CASSSRTRPTGANVLTF
TRBJ2-5 . . TRBV18 TGTGCCAGCTCAACAAAACAGGGAGTGGTAGGGGAGACCCAGTACTTC CASSTKQGVVGETQYF
TRBJ2-6 few TRBD1 TRBV5-1 TGCGCCAGCAGCTCGGGACAGCCGGCCTCTGGGGCCAACGTCCTGACTTTC CASSSGQPASGANVLTF
TRBJ2-7 . TRBD2 TRBV6-5 TGTGCCAGCAGTTACTCCAGGACGGGGGAGGGCTACGAGCAGTACTTC CASSYSRTGEGYEQYF
TRBJ1-2 . . TRBV6-5 TGTGCCAGCAGCCTACCACAGGGTTATGGCTACACCTTC CASSLPQGYGYTF
TRBJ2-7 . TRBD1 TRBV7-7 TGTGCTAGCAGCCGGGACAGGGGGGACCCCTACGAGCAGTACTTC CASSRDRGDPYEQYF
TRBJ2-1 once TRBD2 TRBV2 TGTGCCAGCAGTACAGCGGGACCATCTTTGGATGAGCAGTTCTTC CASSTAGPSLDEQFF
TRBJ1-2 . . TRBV29-1 TGCAGCGTTGAAAGCAGGAGGGCGCGGGGCTACACCTTC CSVESRRARGYTF
TRBJ2-4 once TRBD1 TRBV19 TGTGCCAGTAGTACGGGACAGGGGGACGGAAACATTCAGTACTTC CASSTGQGDGNIQYF
TRBJ1-2 . . TRBV11-2 TGTGCCAGCAGCTTAGCACAGGGTCCTGGCTACACCTTC CASSLAQGPGYTF
TRBJ1-1 . TRBD1 TRBV7-2 TGTGCCAGCAGCTTAGGGACAGGAGTTATGAACACTGAAGCTTTCTTT CASSLGTGVMNTEAFF
TRBJ1-6 . . TRBV19 TGTGCCACCAGCCTCGACAGAGCCTATAATTCACCCCTCCACTTT CATSLDRAYNSPLHF
TRBJ2-7 . . TRBV11-2 TGTGCCAGTGAAAGGAGGAGCTACGAGCAGTACTTC CASERRSYEQYF
TRBJ1-2 . TRBD1 TRBV4-1 TGCGCCAGCAGCCGCCAGGACAGGGCCAACTATGGCTACACCTTC CASSRQDRANYGYTF
TRBJ2-7 few . TRBV5-6 TGTGCCAGCAGCTTGTGGGGGGAAATAGTGAGCGAGCAGTACTTC CASSLWGEIVSEQYF
TRBJ2-7 . . TRBV18 TGTGCCAGCTCACTCCGGGACTTAACCGAGCAGTACTTC CASSLRDLTEQYF
TRBJ1-1 . . TRBV19 TGTGCCAGTAGTATGGTGGGGAGAACTGAAGCTTTCTTT CASSMVGRTEAFF
TRBJ1-2 once TRBD1 TRBV5-1 TGCGCCAGCAGCCCCGCGACAGGGGCCTATGGCTACACCTTC CASSPATGAYGYTF
TRBJ1-2 . TRBD1 TRBV5-6 TGTGCCAGCGGCTTGGACAGGTTGGGCTATGGCTACACCTTC CASGLDRLGYGYTF
TRBJ1-2 . TRBD1 TRBV28 TGTGCCAGCAGTACAGGGGTCTATGGCTACACCTTC CASSTGVYGYTF
TRBJ1-2 . . TRBV10-3 TGTGCCGCCGCCGGAGGGTTCTATGGCTACACCTTC CAAAGGFYGYTF
TRBJ2-1 . TRBD1 TRBV4-3 TGCGCCAGCAGCCACGAGGACAGGGGTAATGAGCAGTTCTTC CASSHEDRGNEQFF
TRBJ2-3 once TRBD2 TRBV19 TGTGCCAGTAGTACGATTAGCGGGGGAAGCACAGATACGCAGTATTTT CASSTISGGSTDTQYF
TRBJ2-7 . . TRBV11-3 TGTGCCAGCAGCCGCACAGGGTACGAGCAGTACTTC CASSRTGYEQYF